The clone carrying this TCR beta chain occurred a few times. The sample belongs to a study of cytomegalovirus exposure and HLA in healthy donors. The V end lost 0 bases, the J end lost 7 bases, and 21 bases lay between the germline ends. This CDR3 has 17 amino acids. Germline assignment: CDR1 SGHDN and CDR2 FVKESK. This PCR relied on a set of 60 Vbeta primers and 13 Jbeta primers. Generated by immunoSEQ multiplex PCR, the TCRdb table keeps only in-frame clones and is missing some. Here the sample spans about 100,000 clones, 70% to 80% being singletons. The chain couples TRBV14 to TRBJ1-2; tentative D call: TRBD1 (6 bases). Sequencing was performed on PBMCs. This sequence originates from a female donor in good health and CMV-seropositive. The CDR3 nucleotides read TGTGCCAGCAGCCAAGATCGTCGCGGGGGCGCAGGTAGTGGCTACACCTTC. Protein: CASSQDRRGGAGSGYTF.